A single sample gave rise to the 27 T cell receptor beta chains below, sequenced in a study of CD8+CD57+ T cells in acquired aplastic anemia. Genomic DNA was employed as the template in profiling TCR beta VDJ and CDR3. MiXCR, run by TCRdb on the reads, gives a single entry per CDR3 protein. Of approximately 220,000 distinct CDR3 sequences in the sample, around 50% are singletons; the top ten hold roughly 21%. Before being chosen for sequencing, patients had shown CD8+CD57+ cell expansion by flow cytometry. Sequencing was done on a sample of sorted CD4+, CD8+, or CD8+CD57+ T cells (not recorded which) from PBMCs. The source is a human donor with aplastic anemia.

This clonotype was observed many times. V gene TRBV6-5 combines with J gene TRBJ2-5; 8 bases map to TRBD1. CDR1 MNHEY and CDR2 SVGAGI come from the germline V gene. V trimming: 5 bases; J trimming: 5 bases; junction bases outside the gene matches: 10. CDR3 length: 15 amino acids. For the CDR3, the DNA is TGTGCCAGCAGTCCCACAGGGGGGAGAGAGGAGACCCAGTACTTC. As protein: CASSPTGGREETQYF.

The chain carries TRBV15 and TRBJ1-6; no firm D call. V dropped 3 bases and J dropped 7 bases, with 10 bases sitting between them. Germline V lookup: CDR1 LNHNV, CDR2 YYDKDF (reference sequence). There are 14 residues in the CDR3. CDR3 region: CATSSRKGNSPLHF. CDR3 sequence (DNA): TGTGCCACCAGCAGTCGGAAGGGAAATTCACCCCTCCACTTT.

This clonotype came up once. V is TRBV7-9 and J is TRBJ1-1; D gene uncertain. Germline CDR1 SEHNR, CDR2 FQNEAQ (reference sequence). This CDR3 has 11 amino acids. With 5 bases removed from V and 4 bases from J, the gap between germline ends came to 5 bases. CDR3 residues: CASSMTTEAFF. DNA of the CDR3: TGTGCCAGCAGCATGACCACTGAAGCTTTCTTT.

As to this clonotype: Since a much larger clone is just one base distant, this may be a read error. This chain connects TRBV3-1 to TRBJ1-1; D is uncertain. CDR3 size: 14 residues. The V end lost 5 bases, the J end lost 3 bases, and 13 bases lay between the germline ends. Germline-derived CDR1 and CDR2 are LGHDT and YNNKEL (reference sequence). CDR3 in amino acids: CASSFDGEYTEAFF. The CDR3 nucleotides read TGTGCCAGCAGCTTCGACGGGGAGTACACTGAAGCTTTCTTT.

This clonotype was seen at least ten times. The J gene is TRBJ2-5, the V gene TRBV18; D is perhaps TRBD1 (6 bases). V gave up 3 bases and J gave up 1 base, with 9 bases separating them. Per germline, CDR1 KGHSH and CDR2 LQKENI. This CDR3 spans 14 amino acids. The CDR3 loop is CASSPLGGQETQYF. The DNA for the CDR3 is TGTGCCAGCTCACCGTTAGGGGGCCAAGAGACCCAGTACTTC.

The sample holds many counts of this clonotype. The chain employs TRBV12-3 or TRBV12-4 and TRBJ1-1; TRBD1 matches 7 bases. Unmatched junction bases numbered 7, after V lost 3 bases and J lost 3 bases. The CDR3 extends over 15 amino acids. CDR3 nucleotide sequence: TGTGCCAGCAGTTTCCGATTGACAGGGCACACTGAAGCTTTCTTT. This translates into CASSFRLTGHTEAFF.

The genes are TRBV7-3 and TRBJ2-5; the D gene is possibly TRBD1 (6 bases). V lost 6 bases and J 2 bases, leaving 10 bases between the germline ends. CDR3 length equals 13 residues. The germline V gene has CDR1 SGHTA and CDR2 FQGTGA. DNA of the CDR3: TGTGCCAGCAGGAAACAGGGTCAAGAGACCCAGTACTTC. Amino acid sequence: CASRKQGQETQYF. Based on the CDR3 plus reference TRBV7-3 and TRBJ2-5, the full variable domain is GAGVSQTPSNKVTEKGKYVELRCDPISGHTALYWYRQSLGQGPEFLIYFQGTGAADDSGLPNDRFFAVRPEGSVSTLKIQRTERGDSAVYLCASRKQGQETQYFGPGTRLLVL.

CDR3 loop: CSASPGQRAFF. CDR3 DNA sequence: TGCAGTGCTAGTCCCGGACAGCGCGCTTTCTTT. The genes are TRBV20-1 and TRBJ1-1, with D possibly matching TRBD1 (6 bases). The CDR3 length is 11 residues. Trimming shortened V by 3 bases and J by 11 bases, and 13 bases separated the two germline ends. The germline V gene has CDR1 DFQATT and CDR2 SNEGSKA (reference sequence).

The rearrangement links TRBV5-5 to TRBJ1-2, with no clear D. CDR3 length: 14 amino acids. From germline, CDR1 is SGHKS and CDR2 YYEKEE (reference sequence). V was shortened by 0 bases and J by 0 bases, with 6 bases between the two germline ends. The CDR3 nucleotides are TGTGCCAGCAGCTTGGGGGCTTCTAACTATGGCTACACCTTC. Residues: CASSLGASNYGYTF.

Ten or more counts support this clonotype. The chain is built from TRBV7-8 and TRBJ2-6, with D unclear. The CDR3 consists of 15 residues. Germline CDR1 and CDR2: SGHVS and FQNEAQ. Trimming pared 2 bases from V and 0 bases from J, leaving 5 bases between. The CDR3 protein is CASSLSFSGANVLTF. For the CDR3, the DNA is TGTGCCAGCAGCTTATCTTTCTCTGGGGCCAACGTCCTGACTTTC. The variable domain in full, completed from reference TRBV7-8 and TRBJ2-6, reads GAGVSQSPRYKVAKRGQDVALRCDPISGHVSLFWYQQALGQGPEFLTYFQNEAQLDKSGLPSDRFFAERPEGSVSTLKIQRTQQEDSAVYLCASSLSFSGANVLTFGAGSRLTVL.

V and J are TRBV2 and TRBJ1-5; D not certain. From germline, CDR1 is SNHLY and CDR2 FYNNEI. CDR3 size: 15 residues. The V end lost 4 bases, the J end lost 5 bases, and 15 bases lay between the germline ends. CDR3 in amino acids: CASSGTPGPYQPQHF. CDR3 bases: TGTGCCAGCAGTGGAACTCCGGGCCCCTATCAGCCCCAGCATTTT.

The V call is TRBV19, the J call TRBJ1-5; D perhaps matches TRBD1 (6 bases). There are 14 residues in the CDR3. The germline CDR1 and CDR2 sequences are LNHDA and SQIVND (reference sequence). The CDR3 region has the DNA TGTGCTACTACCATCTTCGCAGGGGATCAGCCCCAGCATTTT. Its translation: CATTIFAGDQPQHF.

This clonotype was seen a handful of times. A much bigger clone sits one base away, suggesting this may be a read error. J is TRBJ2-2 and V is TRBV7-9, with D possibly being TRBD2 (6 bases). This CDR3 spans 16 amino acids. Germline CDR1 reads SEHNR; CDR2 reads FQNEAQ (reference sequence). Deletions cut 3 bases from V and 4 bases from J, with 15 bases between. CDR3: CASSLGREAATGELFF. In DNA, the CDR3 is TGTGCCAGCAGCTTGGGAAGGGAGGCGGCCACCGGGGAGCTGTTTTTT.

V and J are TRBV12-3 or TRBV12-4 and TRBJ2-3, with no clear D. This CDR3 is built from 14 residues. The V end lost 10 bases, the J end lost 0 bases, and 14 bases lay between the germline ends. CDR3 amino acids: CAIRKDPSTDTQYF. CDR3 nucleotides: TGTGCCATCAGGAAGGACCCTAGCACAGATACGCAGTATTTT.

This clonotype was seen only once. The chain combines TRBV10-2 with TRBJ1-6; D is possibly TRBD1 (6 bases). Trimming took off 8 bases at V and 9 bases at J, with 23 bases between the two ends. Germline CDR1 and CDR2: WSHSY and SAAADI. The CDR3 length is 16 residues. Written as DNA, the CDR3 is TGCGCCAGCGCAAAGAACAGGGCAGAATGGGGTTCACCCCTCCACTTT. Translation gives CASAKNRAEWGSPLHF.

This clonotype was recorded many times. The rearrangement links TRBV20-1 to TRBJ2-1, with no clear D. Germline lookup yields CDR1 DFQATT and CDR2 SNEGSKA (reference sequence). Trimming left V 3 bases short and J 5 bases short, with 8 bases between. The CDR3 contains 12 residues. For the CDR3, the DNA is TGCAGTGCTAGTGGCCAGGACAATGAGCAGTTCTTC. Translating it yields CSASGQDNEQFF.

This clonotype was recorded once. The J gene is TRBJ1-1, the V gene TRBV5-5; tentative D call: TRBD1 (5 bases). The CDR3 extends over 14 amino acids. CDR1 is SGHKS, CDR2 YYEKEE, per germline (reference sequence). V was shortened by 3 bases and J by 10 bases, with 19 bases between the two germline ends. The CDR3 loop reads CASSYWGDASVAFF. The CDR3 DNA reads as TGTGCCAGCAGCTATTGGGGGGACGCTTCTGTAGCTTTCTTT.

This clonotype was seen ten or more times. J is TRBJ1-5 and V is TRBV19, with 9 bases matching TRBD1. Per the germline V gene, CDR1 is LNHDA and CDR2 is SQIVND (reference sequence). The V and J ends lost 6 bases and 9 bases, in that order; junction bases with no gene match: 9. The CDR3 is 14 amino acids. This CDR3 reads CASSRDRADGPQHF. The CDR3, as DNA: TGTGCCAGTAGCCGGGACAGGGCCGATGGGCCCCAGCATTTT.

This clonotype showed up many times. The chain combines TRBV5-4 with TRBJ2-3, with no clear D. CDR3 size: 14 residues. With 4 bases removed from V and 5 bases from J, the gap between germline ends came to 14 bases. The V gene's germline CDR1 is SGHNT and CDR2 YYREEE (reference sequence). The DNA for the CDR3 is TGTGCCAGCAGCCTCGTGGTCTCGGAAGATACGCAGTATTTT. It translates to CASSLVVSEDTQYF.

Concerning this clonotype: This may be a read error, as it is one base from a much larger clone. The chain links TRBV18 to TRBJ2-7; possibly TRBD2 for D (5 bases). There are 13 residues in the CDR3. With 5 bases removed from V and 6 bases from J, the gap between germline ends came to 14 bases. From germline, CDR1 is KGHSH and CDR2 LQKENI. CDR3 amino acids: CASSMSTAGEQYF. The CDR3 nucleotides read TGTGCCAGCTCAATGTCGACGGCGGGCGAGCAGTACTTC.

This clonotype was seen more than once but under ten times. The rearrangement uses TRBV19 and TRBJ1-1, with 8 nucleotides matching TRBD1. Germline CDR1 is LNHDA and CDR2 is SQIVND (reference sequence). The CDR3 covers 14 residues. The junction had 12 bases not matched to a gene; V was cut back by 5 bases and J by 10 bases. The DNA of the CDR3 is TGTGCCAGTAGTCCCTCGACAGGGGCCCAAGGAGCTTTCTTT. Amino acids: CASSPSTGAQGAFF.

This clonotype appeared many times. The chain recombines TRBV7-6 with TRBJ1-1; D unclear. Germline CDR1 reads SGHVS; CDR2 reads FNYEAQ. V was cut by 3 bases and J by 0 bases, with 11 bases left in between. The CDR3 runs 15 residues. This CDR3 reads CASSFPGALNTEAFF. CDR3 nucleotide sequence: TGTGCCAGCAGCTTTCCGGGCGCGCTGAACACTGAAGCTTTCTTT.

As for this clonotype: The conserved closing phenylalanine or tryptophan is absent in this CDR3, likely reflecting a read error. No DNA is shown, since the ends of the CDR3 on it are uncertain; the CDR3 is the one TCRdb lists. The chain recombines TRBV7-3 with TRBJ1-4; the table's D call, TRBD1, has no DNA check behind it. From its first to its last residue, the CDR3 has 8 amino acids. The germline CDR1 and CDR2 sequences are SGHTA and FQGTGA. This CDR3 is CASSLAPT.

This clonotype was seen at least ten times. V usage is TRBV11-2 and J usage is TRBJ1-3; 7 nucleotides align to TRBD1. J lost 3 bases, V lost 7 bases, and 3 bases had no gene match. The CDR3 is made up of 13 amino acids. Germline V gives CDR1 SGHAT, CDR2 FQNNGV. The CDR3 is CASTDRVGNTIYF. Here the CDR3 DNA reads TGTGCCAGCACTGACAGGGTTGGAAACACCATATATTTT.

The rearrangement uses TRBV19 and TRBJ1-2, with D perhaps TRBD1 (5 bases). The length of the CDR3 is 13 residues. V shed 3 bases and J shed 9 bases, with 14 bases lying between them. Germline V gene sequence: CDR1 LNHDA, CDR2 SQIVND (reference sequence). CDR3 residues: CASSMAGYVSYTF. The CDR3 coding sequence is TGTGCCAGTAGTATGGCAGGGTACGTGAGCTACACCTTC.

This clonotype was seen ten or more times. This chain uses TRBV6-6 with TRBJ1-5, with 9 bases that match TRBD1. J was trimmed by 2 bases and V by 5 bases; bases with no gene match: 13. Germline CDR1 MNHNY, CDR2 SVGAGI (reference sequence). The CDR3 is made up of 18 amino acids. The CDR3 bases are TGTGCCAGCAGTGAGGGACAGGGAAGGGGATTTGGCAATCAGCCCCAGCATTTT. Protein product: CASSEGQGRGFGNQPQHF.

The rearrangement joins TRBV10-3 to TRBJ2-7, with D possibly matching TRBD2 (6 bases). This CDR3 comprises 12 residues. The ends were cut back, 5 bases at V and 4 bases at J, with 9 bases in the middle. The germline V gene has CDR1 ENHRY and CDR2 SYGVKD. CDR3 amino acids: CAISPGRYEQYF. Here the CDR3 DNA reads TGTGCCATCAGTCCAGGGAGGTACGAGCAGTACTTC.